The rows below give T cell receptor beta chains drawn from one sample of a study of blood T cell repertoires in COVID-19. Generated by immunoSEQ multiplex PCR, the TCRdb table keeps only in-frame clones and is missing some. The sample has roughly 280,000 clones; more than 80% are singletons. Sample: PBMCs or T cells enriched from blood (not recorded which). The receptors were sampled from a woman in her 30s with acute COVID-19. The CDR3 runs from the conserved cysteine through the conserved F or W. The D gene is left open where the match is weak. Clone size is stated in some rows and not others, as once, few, many or a class when expanded.

j_call d_call v_call clone_size cdr3_nt cdr3_aa
TRBJ1-2 - TRBV11-3 few TGTGCCAGCGGTCGGACAGAAGATGGCTACACCTTC CASGRTEDGYTF
TRBJ2-2 - TRBV6-1 - TGTGCCAGCAGTGATCAACCCGGGGGGAACACCGGGGAGCTGTTTTTT CASSDQPGGNTGELFF
TRBJ1-2 - TRBV4-3 - TGCGCCAGCAGCCAAGATATGGCAGGCGATTATGGCTACACCTTC CASSQDMAGDYGYTF
TRBJ1-2 - TRBV7-6 - TGTGCCAGCAGCTTTGGGGAGACTGGGGGCTACACCTTC CASSFGETGGYTF
TRBJ1-5 - TRBV19 - TGTGCCAGTAGTGATGGGGCCTTGGCAGATCAGCCCCAGCATTTT CASSDGALADQPQHF
TRBJ2-7 TRBD2 TRBV13 few TGTGCCAGCAGCCCCTCATTGGGCGCGGGAGAGCTGGGCGAGCAGTACTTC CASSPSLGAGELGEQYF
TRBJ1-2 - TRBV7-2 - TGTGCCAGCAGCTCGACAGTCAACTATGGCTACACCTTC CASSSTVNYGYTF
TRBJ1-1 - TRBV29-1 - TGCAGCGTGACGACCAGGCTTAACACTGAAGCTTTCTTT CSVTTRLNTEAFF
TRBJ2-2 TRBD2 TRBV14 - TGTGCCAGCAGCCAAGTTGGTGGCGGGGGCACCGGGGAGCTGTTTTTT CASSQVGGGGTGELFF
TRBJ2-7 - TRBV6-5 - TGTGCCAGCAGTCCCCTTGTCTCCTACGAGCAGTACTTC CASSPLVSYEQYF
TRBJ1-1 - TRBV10-2 - TGCGCCAGCAGTGATCTTCGGTTGATAAGTAGTCCTACTGAAGCTTTCTTT CASSDLRLISSPTEAFF
TRBJ1-2 - TRBV12-3/TRBV12-4 - TGTGCCAGCAGGCTCGTGGGGGCCTATGGCTACACCTTC CASRLVGAYGYTF
TRBJ1-1 - TRBV28 - TGTGCCAGCAAATACAGGGTCTTAACTGAAGCTTTCTTT CASKYRVLTEAFF
TRBJ1-3 - TRBV18 - TGTGCCAGCTCACCATTTACAGGTTACGGAAACACCATATATTTT CASSPFTGYGNTIYF
TRBJ2-3 TRBD2 TRBV19 once TGTGCCAGTAGTCCGTGGACTAGCGGAAGCACAGATACGCAGTATTTT CASSPWTSGSTDTQYF
TRBJ2-7 TRBD2 TRBV29-1 once TGCAGCGTTGTTCGGCTAGCGGGACGCTACGAGCAGTACTTC CSVVRLAGRYEQYF